Listed below are T cell receptor beta chains from one sample, sequenced in a study of cytotoxic CD8 clonotypes in ibrutinib-treated CLL. Sequenced by immunoSEQ multiplex PCR; TCRdb stores in-frame clones only, minus some. The sample holds 130,000 or so clones, over 60% seen once. Sequences were derived from PBMCs, sampled after 12 months of ibrutinib treatment. Receptors were obtained from a human donor with chronic lymphocytic leukemia. CDR3s include the opening cysteine and the closing phenylalanine or tryptophan. Each record gives: V gene, clone size, J gene, D gene, CDR3 DNA, CDR3 protein. The D gene is left open where the match is weak. Size is stated for part of the rows, as once, few or many counts, or as a class when the clone is expanded.

TRBV7-2,once,TRBJ2-2,NA,TGTGCCAGTATAGGGAACACCGGGGAGCTGTTTTTT,CASIGNTGELFF
TRBV10-3,NA,TRBJ2-1,TRBD2,TGTGCCATCCAACTAGCGGGAGGGCGGTTTGAGCAGTTCTTC,CAIQLAGGRFEQFF
TRBV7-2,few,TRBJ2-7,NA,TGTGCCAGCAGCCGGGACCTCGTACCCAGAGAGCAGTACTTC,CASSRDLVPREQYF
TRBV30,NA,TRBJ1-2,NA,TGTGCCTGGACCACTCCGGAATTTTCTGGCTACACCTTC,CAWTTPEFSGYTF
TRBV28,NA,TRBJ2-2,NA,TGTGCCAGCAGACCATCTTCGACAGGGAACACCGGGGAGCTGTTTTTT,CASRPSSTGNTGELFF
TRBV7-9,NA,TRBJ2-3,NA,TGTGCCAGCAGCTTCCTAGCCCCCACAGATACGCAGTATTTT,CASSFLAPTDTQYF
TRBV5-1,NA,TRBJ2-1,TRBD1,TGCGCCAGCAGCTCGGGGGGACAGGGCCCCTACAATGAGCAGTTCTTC,CASSSGGQGPYNEQFF
TRBV28,few,TRBJ2-1,TRBD2,TGTGCCAGCAGTTCGATAACAGGGACTAGCGGTTATGGGAATGAGCAGTTCTTC,CASSSITGTSGYGNEQFF
TRBV5-5,NA,TRBJ2-7,TRBD2,TGTGCCAGCAAACGAGCGGGAGGGCCTATTTACGAGCAGTACTTC,CASKRAGGPIYEQYF
TRBV11-3,NA,TRBJ2-3,TRBD2,TGTGCCAGCAGCTTCGGGTCGGGAGGGGGTGGAGATACGCAGTATTTT,CASSFGSGGGGDTQYF
TRBV7-9,few,TRBJ2-7,NA,TGTGCCAGCAGCGAGGTAGGTGGGAGCACCTACGAGCAGTACTTC,CASSEVGGSTYEQYF
TRBV6-5,NA,TRBJ1-2,TRBD1,TGTGCCACCGCCCGGGACAGGGTTAACTATGGCTACACCTTC,CATARDRVNYGYTF